The 17 T cell receptor delta chains given below trace back to one sample, sequenced in a study of gamma-delta T cells after stem cell transplantation (dated by TCRdb to about 2016). Receptor amplification or capture employed RT-PCR. Sequencing was performed on an Illumina MiSeq. TCRdb called clones from the public reads with CATT, and repeated DNA sequences were later combined into one row. In this sample the table shows over 2,000 delta-chain clones, 3% to 3.5% of which occur a single time. The ten largest clones take up roughly two fifths of the sample. Source material: gamma-delta T cells. These receptors originate from a human donor. It is not recorded whose cells these are; they may come from a transplant donor.

By its share, this clone is medium-sized. Other DNA sequences within the sample encode an identical CDR3. J is TRDJ3 and V is TRDV2; no clear D gene. Germline CDR1 GEAIGNYY, CDR2 EKD. The CDR3 is 20 residues long. Between the trimmed V and J ends, which lost 0 bases and 2 bases, there was a span of 19 bases. The CDR3 is CACDTSGVGGPAWDTRQMFF. The DNA for the CDR3 is TGTGCCTGTGACACCTCGGGAGTTGGCGGTCCCGCCTGGGACACCCGACAGATGTTTTTC.

By share of the sample, this clone is medium-sized (0.01 to 0.1%). The rearrangement links TRDV3 to TRDJ1; 8 nucleotides align to TRDD3. The CDR3 consists of 20 residues. V shed 1 base and J 3 bases; nucleotides not matched to a gene: 25. Germline loops: CDR1 TVYSNPD, CDR2 GDNSRS (reference sequence). In nucleotides, the CDR3 is TGTGCCTTTATCGTCCGAGACGTTCCCCTCCGGGATACGCGTTCCGATAAACTCATCTTT. Its translation is CAFIVRDVPLRDTRSDKLIF. Complete variable domain (other parts from reference TRDV3 and TRDJ1): CDKVTQSSPDQTVASGSEVVLLCTYDTVYSNPDLFWYRIRPDYSFQFVFYGDNSRSEGADFTQGRFSVKHILTQKAFHLVISPVRTEDSATYYCAFIVRDVPLRDTRSDKLIFGKGTRVTVEP.

This clone was detected only a few times. TCRdb shows a much larger clone's protein in place of this DNA's translation, and the two differ at residue 10, likely through a read error; the protein shown is translated from the DNA. The rearrangement joins TRDV2 to TRDJ1, with 10 bases fitting TRDD3. This CDR3 region has 16 residues. The J segment lost 1 base and the V segment lost 0 bases, leaving 4 bases of the junction unmatched. Germline CDR1 and CDR2: GEAIGNYY and EKD. For the CDR3, the DNA is TGTGCCTGTGACACCCTGGGGGATAAGGCCACCGATAAACTCATCTTT. This codes for CACDTLGDKATDKLIF.

About this clone itself: A read error likely explains why the TCRdb protein, taken from a much larger clone, differs from this DNA's translation at residue 4; the protein shown is translated from the DNA. This CDR3 reads CACYTLWSGGYALSLIF. CDR3 DNA: TGTGCCTGTTACACCCTTTGGTCTGGGGGATACGCGTTATCCCTGATCTTT. The J gene is TRDJ4, the V gene TRDV2; 12 positions agree with TRDD3. Germline V gives CDR1 GEAIGNYY, CDR2 EKD. This CDR3 spans 17 amino acids.

A remark on this clone: The likely explanation is a read error, given a far larger clone one base away. The same CDR3 also results from other DNA sequences found in this sample. The rearrangement uses TRDV2 and TRDJ1, with 13 positions matching TRDD3. This CDR3 has 18 amino acids. Germline CDR1 GEAIGNYY, CDR2 EKD. The CDR3 bases are TGTGCCTGTGACACTCTTACTGGGGGATACGCGAGTACCGATAAACTCATCTTC. Translation gives CACDTLTGGYASTDKLIF.

This clone was detected a few times. This is likely an artifact of a read error, given a far larger clone one base away. The chain employs TRAV38-2/DV8 and TRDJ1, with 11 bases matching TRDD3. CDR1 and CDR2 from the germline V gene are TSESDYY and QEAYKQQN. This CDR3 contains 21 residues. In DNA form, the CDR3 reads TGTGCTTATAGGGTACTTTCCTACTCCTGGGGGATACACGTGAGTACCGATAGACTCATCTTT. This translates into CAYRVLSYSWGIHVSTDRLIF.

This clone counts as large (0.1 to 1%). The chain recombines TRDV2 with TRDJ3; 11 bases line up with TRDD3. The V and J ends lost 0 bases and 1 base, in that order; junction bases with no gene match: 7. This CDR3 comprises 20 residues. CDR1 is GEAIGNYY, CDR2 EKD, per germline. DNA of the CDR3: TGTGCCTGTGACACCTTCGAACTGGGGGATAGTTCCTGGGACACCCGACAGATGTTTTTC. This codes for CACDTFELGDSSWDTRQMFF.

As to this clone: TCRdb's entry gives the protein of a much larger clone, which mismatches this DNA's translation at residue 5, likely from a read error; the protein reported here is translated from the DNA. The CDR3 sequence is CACDAVLGDSRGTDKLIF. The DNA of the CDR3 is TGTGCCTGTGACGCCGTGCTGGGGGATAGTCGAGGCACCGATAAACTCATCTTT. The chain links TRDV2 to TRDJ1; 10 positions agree with TRDD3. This CDR3 has 18 amino acids. Germline lookup yields CDR1 GEAIGNYY and CDR2 EKD. Unmatched junction bases numbered 13, after V lost 3 bases and J lost 1 base.

This chain connects TRDV2 to TRDJ3, with 13 bases identical to TRDD3. The CDR3 sequence is 19 residues long. J lost 2 bases, V lost 1 base, and 4 bases had no gene match. Germline V CDR1 and CDR2: GEAIGNYY, EKD. The chain's CDR3 is CACDTLTGGYAWDTRQMFF. The CDR3 coding sequence is TGTGCCTGTGACACTCTTACTGGGGGATACGCCTGGGACACCCGACAGATGTTTTTC.

Note on this clone: The protein TCRdb gives is from a much larger clone and does not agree with this DNA's translation at residue 5, likely a read error; the protein shown here comes from the DNA. J is TRDJ1 and V is TRDV2, with 12 nucleotides matching TRDD3. With 3 bases clipped from V and 2 bases from J, the junction kept 12 bases outside the gene matches. Germline loops: CDR1 GEAIGNYY, CDR2 EKD. CDR3 length: 18 amino acids. The CDR3 here is CACDLILGDTHKTDKLIF. CDR3 nucleotide sequence: TGTGCCTGTGACCTTATACTGGGGGATACCCATAAGACCGATAAACTCATCTTT.

Turning to this clone: The TCRdb record carries a much larger clone's protein, which differs from this DNA's translation at residues 9 and 11; a read error is the likely cause, and the protein listed here is the DNA translation. The chain has TRDV2 and TRDJ1; 7 positions agree with TRDD3. Germline values: CDR1 GEAIGNYY, CDR2 EKD. The CDR3 extends over 14 amino acids. CDR3 region: CACDAVLGNDNLIF. DNA for the CDR3: TGTGCCTGTGACGCAGTACTGGGGAACGATAATCTCATCTTT.

A remark on this clone: The protein TCRdb lists belongs to a much larger clone and differs from this DNA's translation at residue 5, which points to a read error; the protein shown is made from the DNA. The J gene is TRDJ1, the V gene TRDV2, with 13 bases aligning to TRDD3. J was trimmed by 7 bases and V by 0 bases; bases with no gene match: 13. The CDR3 runs 18 residues. Germline-derived CDR1 and CDR2 are GEAIGNYY and EKD. CDR3 sequence (DNA): TGTGCCTGTGACACCTGGACTGGGGGATACGCTGCTAATGGTAAACTCATCTTT. This gives the protein CACDTWTGGYAANGKLIF.

Concerning this clone: The translation of this DNA and the TCRdb protein of a much larger clone differ at residue 11, probably owing to a read error; the protein shown here is translated from the DNA. The chain is built from TRDV2 and TRDJ1; D is possibly TRDD3 (6 bases). The CDR3 has 20 amino acids. V lost 3 bases to trimming and J lost 1 base, with 29 bases between them. From germline, CDR1 is GEAIGNYY and CDR2 EKD. The DNA for the CDR3 is TGTGCCTGTGACCCGCTCGTGCGTACTGGGAGCCTCAAGATCACCGATAAACTCATCTTT. Encoded protein: CACDPLVRTGSLKITDKLIF.

As concerns this clone: TCRdb shows a much larger clone's protein in place of this DNA's translation, and the two differ at residue 14, likely through a read error; the protein shown is translated from the DNA. CDR3 loop: CACDTVGGGLDTDRLIF. The DNA for the CDR3 is TGTGCCTGTGACACCGTAGGTGGGGGATTAGACACCGATAGACTCATCTTT. The chain recombines TRDV2 with TRDJ1; TRDD3 agrees at 8 bases. Germline lookup yields CDR1 GEAIGNYY and CDR2 EKD. The CDR3 sequence is 17 residues long.

This clone is medium-sized (0.01 to 0.1%) by share. The chain carries TRDV2 and TRDJ3; TRDD3 matches at 8 bases. V shed 3 bases and J 0 bases; nucleotides not matched to a gene: 6. The length of the CDR3 is 18 residues. The V gene's germline CDR1 is GEAIGNYY and CDR2 EKD. This CDR3 is CACDGIRASSWDTRQMFF. Here the CDR3 DNA reads TGTGCCTGTGACGGGATACGGGCGAGCTCCTGGGACACCCGACAGATGTTTTTC.

A remark on this clone: This probably arose from a read error, given a far larger clone one base away. Different DNA sequences within this sample yield the same CDR3. The chain carries TRDV2 and TRDJ1, with 13 bases aligning to TRDD3. The germline V gene encodes CDR1 GEAIGNYY and CDR2 EKD. Trimming at V came to 0 bases and at J to 5 bases, leaving 23 bases not matched to a gene. The CDR3 length is 22 residues. The CDR3 DNA sequence: TGTGCCTGTGACACCATTTCTTCCACCCCTTTACTGGGGGATACGAGCACTGATAAACTCATCTTT. It specifies CACDTISSTPLLGDTSTDKLIF.

A word on this clone: This DNA's translation and the protein TCRdb lists, from a much larger clone, do not match at residue 14, likely due to a read error; the protein shown is translated from the DNA. The V gene is TRDV2, the J gene TRDJ4; no clear D gene. Germline V gene data show CDR1 as GEAIGNYY and CDR2 as EKD. CDR3 length equals 16 residues. The CDR3 DNA sequence: TGTGCCTGTGACACCGCTCCCCCTGCCCCCTCCAGACCCCCGATCTTT. This encodes CACDTAPPAPSRPPIF.